Shown below are 9 T cell receptor beta chains from a single sample sequenced in a study of cytomegalovirus exposure and HLA in healthy donors. Use of 60 Vbeta and 13 Jbeta primers characterized the PCR. Profiled with immunoSEQ multiplex PCR; TCRdb holds only in-frame clones, not every one. Of some 190,000 clones listed, 60% to 80% are singletons. Specimen: PBMCs. The origin of the receptors is a young woman in good health and CMV-seronegative.

V usage is TRBV4-3 and J usage is TRBJ2-4; the D gene is possibly TRBD2 (5 bases). Germline CDR1 LGHNA, CDR2 YSLEER. This CDR3 has 18 residues. The V end lost 0 bases, the J end lost 2 bases, and 17 bases lay between the germline ends. The CDR3 sequence is CASSQDPSAAGTKNIQYF. The CDR3 DNA reads as TGCGCCAGCAGCCAAGATCCGTCGGCGGCCGGGACCAAAAACATTCAGTACTTC.

The chain carries TRBV5-4 and TRBJ2-7; 8 bases match TRBD2. Germline CDR1 SGHNT, CDR2 YYREEE (reference sequence). J was trimmed by 5 bases and V by 2 bases; bases with no gene match: 9. The CDR3 consists of 15 residues. CDR3 in amino acids: CASSFRRGGRNEQYF. The CDR3 bases are TGTGCCAGCAGCTTCAGACGGGGGGGCCGTAACGAGCAGTACTTC.

CDR3 amino acids: CASSLGNSGRVPDTQYF. The DNA of the CDR3 is TGCGCCAGCAGCTTGGGAAACAGCGGGAGGGTTCCAGATACGCAGTATTTT. V is TRBV5-1 and J is TRBJ2-3; 10 positions agree with TRBD2. The CDR3 runs to 17 residues. Germline V lookup: CDR1 SGHRS, CDR2 YFSETQ. The ends lost 0 bases at V and 4 bases at J; junction bases unmatched: 8.

CDR3 residues: CASSLEREVAEQYF. CDR3 bases: TGTGCCAGCAGCTTAGAGCGGGAGGTGGCCGAGCAGTACTTC. The V call is TRBV7-9, the J call TRBJ2-7, with TRBD2 matching over 9 bases. After removal of 1 base from V and 6 bases from J, the junction contained 4 bases not matched to a gene. CDR1 is SEHNR and CDR2 is FQNEAQ in the germline V gene (reference sequence). This CDR3 is 14 amino acids long.

The chain combines TRBV29-1 with TRBJ1-5; D is possibly TRBD1 (6 bases). V was pared by 7 bases and J by 3 bases, with 10 bases between. Looked up from germline, CDR1 is SQVTM and CDR2 is ANQGSEA. The CDR3 is 12 amino acids. The CDR3: CSAGQHNQPQHF. CDR3 bases: TGCAGCGCTGGACAGCACAATCAGCCCCAGCATTTT. Together with reference TRBV29-1 and TRBJ1-5, the CDR3 gives the full variable domain: SAVISQKPSRDICQRGTSLTIQCQVDSQVTMMFWYRQQPGQSLTLIATANQGSEATYESGFVIDKFPISRPNLTFSTLTVSNMSPEDSSIYLCSAGQHNQPQHFGDGTRLSIL.

This sequence joins TRBV19 and TRBJ1-4; TRBD1 is a possible D gene (5 bases). The CDR3 extends over 16 amino acids. Germline V gene lookup returns CDR1 LNHDA and CDR2 SQIVND (reference sequence). Trimming left V 5 bases short and J 3 bases short, with 16 bases between. CDR3 nucleotide sequence: TGTGCCAGTAGTCCCCTCCGGGGGAACTCTAATGAAAAACTGTTTTTT. Protein product: CASSPLRGNSNEKLFF.

This clone was found a few times. In DNA form, the CDR3 reads TGTGCCAGCAGTCCCGGGGGAGAGTTAGGTGAGACCCAGTACTTC. Translated, it gives CASSPGGELGETQYF. V usage is TRBV28 and J usage is TRBJ2-5; D might be TRBD2 (6 bases). The germline V gene encodes CDR1 MDHEN and CDR2 SYDVKM. CDR3 length equals 15 residues. V was shortened by 5 bases and J by 5 bases, with 18 bases between the two germline ends.

V gene TRBV7-3 combines with J gene TRBJ2-1; D is undetermined. In germline, CDR1 is SGHTA, CDR2 FQGTGA. The CDR3 spans 13 residues. Between the trimmed V and J ends, which lost 1 base and 8 bases, there was a span of 9 bases. The CDR3 DNA sequence: TGTGCCAGCAGCTTAATTTCACGGGATGAGCAGTTCTTC. Translated: CASSLISRDEQFF.

This clone occurred once. The CDR3 here is CASSESRGHRSDGYTF. CDR3 DNA: TGTGCCAGCAGTGAATCCAGGGGACACAGATCAGATGGCTACACCTTC. The chain combines TRBV25-1 with TRBJ1-2, with D possibly TRBD1 on 6 matching bases. Germline-derived CDR1 and CDR2 are MGHDK and SYGVNS. The CDR3 consists of 16 residues. V lost 1 base and J lost 6, with 18 bases in between.